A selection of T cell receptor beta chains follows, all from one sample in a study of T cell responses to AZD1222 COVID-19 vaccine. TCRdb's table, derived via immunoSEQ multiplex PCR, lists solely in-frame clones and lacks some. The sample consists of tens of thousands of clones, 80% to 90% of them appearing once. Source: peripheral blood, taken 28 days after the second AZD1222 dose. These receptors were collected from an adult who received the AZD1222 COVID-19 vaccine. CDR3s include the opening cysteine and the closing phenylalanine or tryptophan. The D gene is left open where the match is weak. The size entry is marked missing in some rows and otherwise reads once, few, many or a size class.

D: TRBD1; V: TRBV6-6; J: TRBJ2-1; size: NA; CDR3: CASSPGQGVLIEQFF; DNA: TGTGCCAGCAGCCCGGGACAGGGGGTTTTAATTGAGCAGTTCTTC
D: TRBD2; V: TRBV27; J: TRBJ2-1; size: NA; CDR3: CASSLKASGLAGPAANEQFF; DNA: TGTGCCAGCAGTTTAAAAGCCTCGGGACTAGCGGGACCCGCAGCGAATGAGCAGTTCTTC
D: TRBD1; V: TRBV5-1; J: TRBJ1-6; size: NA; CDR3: CASSTGTGGSPLHF; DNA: TGCGCCAGCAGTACCGGGACAGGGGGATCACCCCTCCACTTT
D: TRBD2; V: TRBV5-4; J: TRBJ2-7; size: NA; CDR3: CASRLAGDSYEQYF; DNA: TGTGCCAGCAGGTTAGCGGGAGATTCTTACGAGCAGTACTTC
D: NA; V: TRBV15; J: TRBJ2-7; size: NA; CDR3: CATSRVRGIGTYEQYF; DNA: TGTGCCACCAGCAGAGTAAGGGGGATAGGTACCTACGAGCAGTACTTC
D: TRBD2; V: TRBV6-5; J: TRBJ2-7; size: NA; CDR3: CASLDWGGAYEQYF; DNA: TGTGCCAGCCTTGACTGGGGAGGGGCCTACGAGCAGTACTTC
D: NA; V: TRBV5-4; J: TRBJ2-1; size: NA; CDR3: CASSLSGPYNEQFF; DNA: TGTGCCAGCAGCTTATCGGGACCGTACAATGAGCAGTTCTTC
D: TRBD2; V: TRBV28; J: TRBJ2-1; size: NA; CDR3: CASTSSGSLSSYNEQFF; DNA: TGTGCCAGCACGTCTAGCGGGAGCCTCAGCTCCTACAATGAGCAGTTCTTC
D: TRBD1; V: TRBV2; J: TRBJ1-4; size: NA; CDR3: CASRQGRTNEKLFF; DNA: TGTGCCAGCAGACAGGGGCGAACTAATGAAAAACTGTTTTTT
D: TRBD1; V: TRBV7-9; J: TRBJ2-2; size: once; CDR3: CASSPGTGGTGELFF; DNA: TGTGCCAGCAGCCCCGGGACAGGGGGGACCGGGGAGCTGTTTTTT
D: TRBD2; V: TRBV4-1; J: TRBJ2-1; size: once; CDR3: CASSLGTSGSVYEQFF; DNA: TGCGCCAGCAGCCTCGGGACTAGCGGGAGTGTCTATGAGCAGTTCTTC
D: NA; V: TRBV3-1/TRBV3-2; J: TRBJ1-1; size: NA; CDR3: CASSQTRGIDSEAFF; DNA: TGTGCCAGCAGCCAGACACGTGGGATTGACTCTGAAGCTTTCTTT
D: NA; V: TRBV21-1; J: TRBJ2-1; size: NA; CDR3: CASTGWECNEQFF; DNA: TGTGCCAGCACCGGGTGGGAGTGTAATGAGCAGTTCTTC
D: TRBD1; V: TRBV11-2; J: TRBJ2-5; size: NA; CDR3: CASSPSGGQETQYF; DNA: TGTGCCAGCAGCCCCTCAGGGGGCCAAGAGACCCAGTACTTC
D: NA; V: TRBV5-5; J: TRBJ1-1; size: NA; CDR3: CASSLGGFGQEAFF; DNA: TGTGCCAGCAGCTTGGGGGGTTTTGGACAGGAAGCTTTCTTT
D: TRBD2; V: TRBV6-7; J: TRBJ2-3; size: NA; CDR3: CASSSLGTSTPTDTQYF; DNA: TGTGCCAGCAGTTCCCTTGGGACTAGCACTCCCACAGATACGCAGTATTTT
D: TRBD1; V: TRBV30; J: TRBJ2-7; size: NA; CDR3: CAWSVKDRLSYEQYF; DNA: TGTGCCTGGAGTGTAAAGGACAGGTTATCCTACGAGCAGTACTTC
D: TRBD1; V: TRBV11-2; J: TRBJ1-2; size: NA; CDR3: CASSRNRDRYGYTF; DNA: TGTGCCAGCAGCCGTAACCGGGACAGGTATGGCTACACCTTC
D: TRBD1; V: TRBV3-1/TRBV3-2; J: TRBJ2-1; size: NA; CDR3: CASSQAFPGTGSGNEQFF; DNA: TGTGCCAGCAGCCAAGCCTTCCCAGGGACAGGGTCCGGCAATGAGCAGTTCTTC
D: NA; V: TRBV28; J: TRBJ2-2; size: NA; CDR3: CASTPAGGTNTGELFF; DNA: TGTGCCAGCACCCCGGCCGGGGGCACGAACACCGGGGAGCTGTTTTTT
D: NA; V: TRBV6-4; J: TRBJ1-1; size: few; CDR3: CASSEAGYTEAFF; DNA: TGTGCCAGCAGTGAGGCGGGTTACACTGAAGCTTTCTTT
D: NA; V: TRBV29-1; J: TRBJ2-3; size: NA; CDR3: CSAHGGGDTQYF; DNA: TGCAGCGCCCATGGAGGAGGAGATACGCAGTATTTT